The 16 T cell receptor beta chains listed next were all sequenced from one sample in a study of metastatic and nonmetastatic thyroid tumors. MiXCR was used by TCRdb to re-call the PCR reads. Of around 18,000 clones in the sample, less than 40% were seen once. Every patient underwent thyroid surgery untreated. The sample taken for sequencing was tumor tissue. The receptors derive from a female donor with papillary thyroid cancer or a benign thyroid nodule (not recorded which). Some clones in this sample may be carry-over from other donors' samples.

The V and J genes are TRBV9 and TRBJ1-6; D possibly corresponds to TRBD1 (5 bases). Germline CDR1 SGDLS, CDR2 YYNGEE. The germline V and J ends were trimmed by 6 bases and 4 bases, with 14 bases remaining between them. This CDR3 comprises 15 residues. Here the CDR3 reads CASTPGLGYNSPLHF. The DNA of the CDR3 is TGTGCCAGCACCCCGGGACTGGGTTATAATTCACCCCTCCACTTT.

This clone occurred a few times. V and J are TRBV28 and TRBJ2-7; 9 bases map to TRBD2. V shed 2 bases, J shed 2 bases, and the junction held 4 bases outside the gene matches. The CDR3 consists of 15 residues. Germline CDR1 reads MDHEN; CDR2 reads SYDVKM. CDR3 nucleotide sequence: TGTGCCAGCAGTTTAATAGCGGGAGTCGCCTACGAGCAGTACTTC. This encodes CASSLIAGVAYEQYF.

This clone is medium-sized within its sample. The chain has TRBV20-1 and TRBJ1-2, with 7 bases lining up with TRBD1. The length of the CDR3 is 17 residues. The V gene end was trimmed by 4 bases and the J gene end by 2 bases; junction bases not matched to a gene: 16. The germline CDR1 and CDR2 sequences are DFQATT and SNEGSKA (reference sequence). CDR3 loop: CSATPRQGNLRNYGYTF. As DNA, the CDR3 is TGCAGTGCTACCCCTAGACAGGGTAATTTGAGGAACTATGGCTACACCTTC.

The chain joins TRBV9 to TRBJ2-5, with D perhaps matching TRBD1 or TRBD2 (6 bases each). Per the germline V gene, CDR1 is SGDLS and CDR2 is YYNGEE. V was clipped by 0 bases and J by 6 bases, with 9 bases between them. This CDR3 has 13 amino acids. CDR3 sequence (DNA): TGTGCCAGCAGCGTAGATCGGGGGCAGACCCAGTACTTC. It yields the protein CASSVDRGQTQYF.

This clone was seen more than once but under ten times. The V and J genes are TRBV29-1 and TRBJ1-2; 11 bases map to TRBD1. CDR3 length: 14 amino acids. CDR1 SQVTM and CDR2 ANQGSEA come from the germline V gene. Trimming took 3 bases from V and 6 from J; bases not matched to a gene: 6. CDR3 DNA: TGCAGCGTTGATACCGGGACAGGGGGAAATGGCTACACCTTC. Its protein product is CSVDTGTGGNGYTF.

This chain uses TRBV20-1 with TRBJ2-7; 7 nucleotides match TRBD2. This CDR3 is built from 14 residues. CDR1 and CDR2 from the germline V gene are DFQATT and SNEGSKA (reference sequence). With V trimmed by 0 bases and J by 3 bases, 5 bases remained unmatched. The CDR3 DNA reads TGCAGTGCTAGAGACCAGACTAGCAGCTACGAGCAGTACTTC. Protein sequence: CSARDQTSSYEQYF.

This clone was counted at least ten times. V usage is TRBV7-2 and J usage is TRBJ1-1; D is uncertain. V lost 1 base, J lost 2 bases, and 11 bases lay in between. The CDR3 consists of 15 residues. CDR1 is SGHTA, CDR2 FQGNSA, per germline. CDR3 nucleotide sequence: TGTGCCAGCAGCTTAGGTCGCAGATCTAACACTGAAGCTTTCTTT. This gives the protein CASSLGRRSNTEAFF.

The chain links TRBV11-2 to TRBJ1-2; weak D call: TRBD1 (6 bases). This CDR3 region has 15 residues. CDR1 SGHAT and CDR2 FQNNGV come from the germline V gene. The V end was cut by 5 bases, the J end by 3 bases, with 16 bases between. The CDR3 is CASSPEPTGHYGYTF. In DNA, the CDR3 is TGTGCCAGCAGCCCAGAGCCCACAGGGCACTATGGCTACACCTTC. The whole variable domain, filled in from reference TRBV11-2 and TRBJ1-2, reads EAGVAQSPRYKIIEKRQSVAFWCNPISGHATLYWYQQILGQGPKLLIQFQNNGVVDDSQLPKDRFSAERLKGVDSTLKIQPAKLEDSAVYLCASSPEPTGHYGYTFGSGTRLTVV.

This clone was detected only a few times. The chain employs TRBV6-1 and TRBJ1-1; D is uncertain. Trimming took 2 bases from V and 3 from J, leaving 13 bases between them. This CDR3 comprises 15 residues. Germline lookup yields CDR1 MNHNS and CDR2 SASEGT. The chain's CDR3 is CASSESWFPDTEAFF. The CDR3 nucleotides read TGTGCCAGCAGTGAATCGTGGTTTCCGGACACTGAAGCTTTCTTT.

The chain couples TRBV7-8 to TRBJ1-2; D might be TRBD1 (6 bases). Germline CDR1 and CDR2: SGHVS and FQNEAQ. V lost 5 bases, J lost 6 bases, and 16 bases lay in between. There are 14 residues in the CDR3. The DNA of the CDR3 is TGTGCCAGCAGCCCCGAGTGGGGGGCGGATGGCTACACCTTC. Its protein is CASSPEWGADGYTF. The variable domain in full, with the rest retrieved from reference TRBV7-8 and TRBJ1-2, is GAGVSQSPRYKVAKRGQDVALRCDPISGHVSLFWYQQALGQGPEFLTYFQNEAQLDKSGLPSDRFFAERPEGSVSTLKIQRTQQEDSAVYLCASSPEWGADGYTFGSGTRLTVV.

This clone was detected a few times. As DNA, the CDR3 is TGTGCCAGTGGGAATGGGGATGAGCAGTTCTTC. Amino acid sequence: CASGNGDEQFF. V and J are TRBV6-1 and TRBJ2-1; D call uncertain. Germline loops: CDR1 MNHNS, CDR2 SASEGT. The CDR3 consists of 11 residues. V was shortened by 9 bases and J by 8 bases, with 11 bases between the two germline ends.

This clone was found a few times. The V call is TRBV6-1, the J call TRBJ2-7; weak D call: TRBD1 (5 bases). The CDR3 has 12 residues. Trimming shortened V by 8 bases and J by 4 bases, and 12 bases separated the two germline ends. The germline gives CDR1 MNHNS, CDR2 SASEGT. This CDR3 reads CASSRRDYEQYF. The CDR3 nucleotides read TGTGCCAGCTCGCGCAGGGATTACGAGCAGTACTTC.

This clone appeared many times. The chain joins TRBV27 to TRBJ1-3, with a weak D call TRBD1 (5 bases). This CDR3 has 15 residues. Per the germline V gene, CDR1 is MNHEY and CDR2 is SMNVEV (reference sequence). V was cut by 2 bases and J by 8 bases, with 16 bases left in between. CDR3: CASSLLGGAGDTIYF. The CDR3 DNA reads TGTGCCAGCAGTTTACTAGGTGGGGCGGGTGACACCATATATTTT.

Only a few counts were recorded for this clone. The chain employs TRBV12-3 or TRBV12-4 and TRBJ2-3, with D possibly TRBD1 on 6 matching bases. V lost 4 bases and J lost 0, with 14 bases in between. CDR3 size: 16 residues. The CDR3 DNA sequence: TGTGCCAGCAGTTCAGGGGTGGACCATAGCACAGATACGCAGTATTTT. Its protein is CASSSGVDHSTDTQYF.

In its sample, this clone was seen many times. CDR3 bases: TGTGCCAGCAGCCAGGGGGCAGGGAACACTGAAGCTTTCTTT. Amino acid sequence: CASSQGAGNTEAFF. The gene calls are TRBV5-4 and TRBJ1-1; 8 bases match TRBD1. Germline V CDR1 and CDR2: SGHNT, YYREEE (reference sequence). This CDR3 has 14 residues. V shed 4 bases and J 1 base; nucleotides not matched to a gene: 3.

V and J are TRBV10-1 and TRBJ1-5, with a possible D match to TRBD1 (5 bases). The CDR3 sequence is 16 residues long. Germline lookup yields CDR1 WNHNN and CDR2 SYGVQD (reference sequence). Trimming took 10 bases from V and 2 from J, leaving 21 bases between them. The DNA of the CDR3 is TGCGCCAACTATAAGAACAGGAAAGGTGGCAATCAGCCCCAGCATTTT. It codes for CANYKNRKGGNQPQHF.